This TCR beta chain was obtained from a study of radiation and T cells in renal cell carcinoma. Findings and caveats of the study: From baseline, blood top tumor clonotypes peaked at 2 weeks post-radiation.

The time point was: baseline pretreatment blood. Treatment described: 15 Gy SBRT to primary tumor, nephrectomy 4 weeks later. Comment on this clone: Its cognate antigen is unknown.

The junction had 6 bases not matched to a gene; V was cut back by 5 bases and J by 8 bases. The CDR3 is 14 amino acids. Germline V CDR1 and CDR2: MNHEY, SVGAGI. Only in-frame clones appear in the TCRdb table, and some are missing; sequencing was by immunoSEQ multiplex PCR. This table holds some 100,000 clones, under 90% found once. Sequencing used blood, obtained from a patient whose treatment included radiotherapy and nephrectomy. This sequence was found in a man in his fifties or sixties with renal cell carcinoma. The chain joins TRBV6-5 to TRBJ1-4; 9 nucleotides line up with TRBD1. CDR3 sequence reads: CASSPGQGWEKLFF. CDR3 bases: TGTGCCAGCAGTCCGGGACAGGGATGGGAAAAACTGTTTTTT.